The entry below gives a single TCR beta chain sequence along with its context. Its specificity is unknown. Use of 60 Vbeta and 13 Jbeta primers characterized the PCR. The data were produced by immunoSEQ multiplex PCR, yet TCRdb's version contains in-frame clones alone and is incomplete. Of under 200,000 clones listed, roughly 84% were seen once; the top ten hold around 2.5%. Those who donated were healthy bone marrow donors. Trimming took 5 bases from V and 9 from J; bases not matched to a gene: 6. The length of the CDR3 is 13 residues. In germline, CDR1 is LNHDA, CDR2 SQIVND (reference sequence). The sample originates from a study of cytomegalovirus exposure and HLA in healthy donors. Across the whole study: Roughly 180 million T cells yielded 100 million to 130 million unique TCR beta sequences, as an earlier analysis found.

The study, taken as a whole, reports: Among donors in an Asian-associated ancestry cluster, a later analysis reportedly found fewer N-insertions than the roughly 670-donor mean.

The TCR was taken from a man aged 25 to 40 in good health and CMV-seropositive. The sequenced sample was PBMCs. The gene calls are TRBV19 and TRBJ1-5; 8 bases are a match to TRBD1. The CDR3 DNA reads TGTGCCAGTAGTTGGCAGGGGGCCCCGCCCCAGCATTTT. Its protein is CASSWQGAPPQHF.